A selection of T cell receptor beta chains follows, all from one sample in a study of CD8+CD57+ T cells in acquired aplastic anemia. TCRdb reprocessed the reads via MiXCR and lists one record per CDR3 protein. The sample comprises roughly 130,000 distinct CDR3 sequences, around 48% of which are singletons, and about 2.5% rests with the top ten. Sequencing was performed on sorted CD4+, CD8+, or CD8+CD57+ T cells (not recorded which) from PBMCs. The receptors stem from a human donor in good health, serving as a control. Both conserved end residues are part of each CDR3. Fields, in order: clone size, D gene, J gene, V gene, CDR3 DNA, CDR3 protein. A D gene is named only where the DNA matches it firmly. The size entry is marked missing in some rows and otherwise reads once, few, many or a size class.

clone size: NA
D gene: NA
J gene: TRBJ2-1
V gene: TRBV2
CDR3 DNA: TGTGCCAGCACCGGGACACTCCTTGACCAGTTCTTC
CDR3 protein: CASTGTLLDQFF

clone size: NA
D gene: NA
J gene: TRBJ1-3
V gene: TRBV7-9
CDR3 DNA: TGTGCCAGCTCCTCTGGAAACACCATATATTTT
CDR3 protein: CASSSGNTIYF

clone size: many
D gene: NA
J gene: TRBJ1-5
V gene: TRBV6-5
CDR3 DNA: TGTGCCAGCAGTTACGTCATAAATCAGCCCCAGCATTTT
CDR3 protein: CASSYVINQPQHF

clone size: many
D gene: NA
J gene: TRBJ1-1
V gene: TRBV7-2
CDR3 DNA: TGTGCCAGCAACCAGGCCCGCGGCACTGAAGCTTTCTTT
CDR3 protein: CASNQARGTEAFF

clone size: few
D gene: TRBD1
J gene: TRBJ1-5
V gene: TRBV19
CDR3 DNA: TGTGCCAGTAGTATACCGGGACAGGGGGCTCGGCAGCCCCAGCATTTT
CDR3 protein: CASSIPGQGARQPQHF

clone size: NA
D gene: NA
J gene: TRBJ1-1
V gene: TRBV3-1
CDR3 DNA: TGTGCCAGCAGCCAAGATCTGGGGGGAGCTTTCTTT
CDR3 protein: CASSQDLGGAFF

clone size: many
D gene: NA
J gene: TRBJ1-5
V gene: TRBV4-2
CDR3 DNA: TGTGCCAGCAGCCCAGGACAAAGCAATCAGCCCCAGCATTTT
CDR3 protein: CASSPGQSNQPQHF

clone size: NA
D gene: NA
J gene: TRBJ1-1
V gene: TRBV10-3
CDR3 DNA: TGTGCCATCCGTAACCTACAGGGCCTGGACACTGAAGCTTTCTTT
CDR3 protein: CAIRNLQGLDTEAFF

clone size: many
D gene: NA
J gene: TRBJ2-3
V gene: TRBV7-2
CDR3 DNA: TGTGCCAGTCACCTTGCGACGGCCGATACGCAGTATTTT
CDR3 protein: CASHLATADTQYF

clone size: NA
D gene: NA
J gene: TRBJ1-5
V gene: TRBV6-1
CDR3 DNA: TGTGCCAGCAGCGCCGTCGTCCAGGGTCAGCCCCAGCATTTT
CDR3 protein: CASSAVVQGQPQHF

clone size: NA
D gene: TRBD2
J gene: TRBJ2-3
V gene: TRBV10-2
CDR3 DNA: TGCGCCAGCCGGACTAGCGGGGGGGCGTCAAGTACAGATACGCAGTATTTT
CDR3 protein: CASRTSGGASSTDTQYF

clone size: NA
D gene: TRBD1
J gene: TRBJ1-6
V gene: TRBV11-2
CDR3 DNA: TGTGCCAGCAGCCGACAGGGGGCAGGGGATAATTCACCCCTCCACTTT
CDR3 protein: CASSRQGAGDNSPLHF

clone size: NA
D gene: TRBD2
J gene: TRBJ2-2
V gene: TRBV29-1
CDR3 DNA: TGCAGCGTTAATAGCGGGGGGGCGGCCGGGGAGCTGTTTTTT
CDR3 protein: CSVNSGGAAGELFF

clone size: once
D gene: NA
J gene: TRBJ1-6
V gene: TRBV10-3
CDR3 DNA: TGTGCCAGCAGTGACTCGGGACACTATAATTCACCCCTCCACTTT
CDR3 protein: CASSDSGHYNSPLHF

clone size: many
D gene: NA
J gene: TRBJ2-5
V gene: TRBV12-3/TRBV12-4
CDR3 DNA: TGTGCCAGCAGTTTTAGGGAGACCCAGTACTTC
CDR3 protein: CASSFRETQYF

clone size: NA
D gene: TRBD2
J gene: TRBJ2-5
V gene: TRBV6-2/TRBV6-3
CDR3 DNA: TGTGCCAGCAGTTACCTCATCTCAGCGGGGGGGCCGGAGACTCGGGAGACCCAGTACTTC
CDR3 protein: CASSYLISAGGPETRETQYF

clone size: NA
D gene: TRBD1
J gene: TRBJ1-6
V gene: TRBV10-3
CDR3 DNA: TGTGCCAGCAGCCTGACAGGGGGTAATTCACCCCTCCACTTT
CDR3 protein: CASSLTGGNSPLHF

clone size: many
D gene: TRBD2
J gene: TRBJ2-1
V gene: TRBV12-3/TRBV12-4
CDR3 DNA: TGTGCCAGCACCTTCAGACTAGCGGGGGGTCCGCCTGAGCAGTTCTTC
CDR3 protein: CASTFRLAGGPPEQFF

clone size: NA
D gene: TRBD1
J gene: TRBJ1-2
V gene: TRBV20-1
CDR3 DNA: TGCAGTGCCCGGACAGGGGGCGTAGGCTATGGCTACACCTTC
CDR3 protein: CSARTGGVGYGYTF

clone size: NA
D gene: NA
J gene: TRBJ1-1
V gene: TRBV7-2
CDR3 DNA: TGTGCCAGCAGCTTGGGGGGGGTGCGCACTGAAGCTTTCTTT
CDR3 protein: CASSLGGVRTEAFF

clone size: NA
D gene: NA
J gene: TRBJ1-2
V gene: TRBV20-1
CDR3 DNA: TGCAGTGCGGGCCGAGCTGCCGGTGGCTACACCTTC
CDR3 protein: CSAGRAAGGYTF

clone size: many
D gene: NA
J gene: TRBJ2-1
V gene: TRBV11-2
CDR3 DNA: TGTGCCACCGGAACGTCGGGGGCCGGTGAGCAGTTCTTC
CDR3 protein: CATGTSGAGEQFF

clone size: NA
D gene: NA
J gene: TRBJ2-1
V gene: TRBV25-1
CDR3 DNA: TGTGCTAAGGACGTATCCTACAATGAGCAGTTCTTC
CDR3 protein: CAKDVSYNEQFF

clone size: NA
D gene: TRBD2
J gene: TRBJ2-1
V gene: TRBV29-1
CDR3 DNA: TGCAGCGTTGAAGGACGGAGGGAGGGAGGCGATGAGCAGTTCTTC
CDR3 protein: CSVEGRREGGDEQFF

clone size: many
D gene: NA
J gene: TRBJ1-5
V gene: TRBV7-2
CDR3 DNA: TGTGCCAGCAGCTTATCAGGGGACAATCAGCCCCAGCATTTT
CDR3 protein: CASSLSGDNQPQHF

clone size: many
D gene: NA
J gene: TRBJ1-5
V gene: TRBV2
CDR3 DNA: TGTGCCAGCGCGCAGGGGACGGATCAGCCCCAGCATTTT
CDR3 protein: CASAQGTDQPQHF

clone size: NA
D gene: NA
J gene: TRBJ1-1
V gene: TRBV7-3
CDR3 DNA: TGTGCCAGCAGCTTAGGGGGAACCGGCCGAAGTAAAGCTTTCTTT
CDR3 protein: CASSLGGTGRSKAFF

clone size: many
D gene: TRBD1
J gene: TRBJ2-2
V gene: TRBV24-1
CDR3 DNA: TGTGCCACCAGTGACGGACAGGGGACGAGGGCTGGGGAGCTGTTTTTT
CDR3 protein: CATSDGQGTRAGELFF

clone size: NA
D gene: NA
J gene: TRBJ2-7
V gene: TRBV2
CDR3 DNA: TGTGCCAGCAGTGAGGGTCTACAGGATCGGCAGTACTTC
CDR3 protein: CASSEGLQDRQYF

clone size: NA
D gene: TRBD2
J gene: TRBJ2-1
V gene: TRBV10-2
CDR3 DNA: TGCGCCAGCTGGGGGGAGGGGTACAATGAGCAGTTCTTC
CDR3 protein: CASWGEGYNEQFF

clone size: many
D gene: TRBD2
J gene: TRBJ2-5
V gene: TRBV19
CDR3 DNA: TGTGCCAGTACCCACCAAGCGGGACCCAAGAGAACCCAGTACTTC
CDR3 protein: CASTHQAGPKRTQYF

clone size: NA
D gene: NA
J gene: TRBJ1-6
V gene: TRBV12-3/TRBV12-4
CDR3 DNA: TGTGCCAGCAGTTTAAGCAAGGGTCTACCATTTAATTCACCCCTCCACTTT
CDR3 protein: CASSLSKGLPFNSPLHF

clone size: few
D gene: NA
J gene: TRBJ2-2
V gene: TRBV11-2
CDR3 DNA: TGTGCCAGCAGCCCAGGGGGGGGCGGGGAGCTGTTTTTT
CDR3 protein: CASSPGGGGELFF

clone size: once
D gene: TRBD1
J gene: TRBJ2-7
V gene: TRBV20-1
CDR3 DNA: TGCAGTGCTAGAGACGACGGACAGGGACCAAGCTGCGAGCAGTACTTC
CDR3 protein: CSARDDGQGPSCEQYF

clone size: NA
D gene: NA
J gene: TRBJ2-1
V gene: TRBV10-3
CDR3 DNA: TGTGCCATCAGTGAGCCCGGACTGCGTGTTACGGATGAGCAGTTCTTC
CDR3 protein: CAISEPGLRVTDEQFF

clone size: many
D gene: NA
J gene: TRBJ1-5
V gene: TRBV12-3/TRBV12-4
CDR3 DNA: TGTGCCAGCAGTCAGCAGGACCTTCGGCCCCAGCATTTT
CDR3 protein: CASSQQDLRPQHF

clone size: many
D gene: TRBD1
J gene: TRBJ1-2
V gene: TRBV20-1
CDR3 DNA: TGCAGTGCTCAGGGTATTGACAGGGTGGTGGGCTACACCTTC
CDR3 protein: CSAQGIDRVVGYTF

clone size: NA
D gene: NA
J gene: TRBJ2-7
V gene: TRBV20-1
CDR3 DNA: TGCAGTGCTAACGCGAGGGAGAGCTACGAGCAGTACTTC
CDR3 protein: CSANARESYEQYF

clone size: many
D gene: NA
J gene: TRBJ2-7
V gene: TRBV6-1
CDR3 DNA: TGTGCCAGCAGTGTGAGGGTAGGATCTTACGAGCAGTACTTC
CDR3 protein: CASSVRVGSYEQYF